The rows below give T cell receptor beta chains drawn from one sample of a study of T cells after yellow fever vaccination. MiXCR was run by TCRdb on the 5' RACE reads, yielding one entry per CDR3 protein. Of 300,000 to 400,000 distinct CDR3 sequences in the sample, about 8.7% were seen once. Source: PBMCs, taken on the day of the first yellow fever vaccination. The source is a man between 18 and 29 years old who received the YFV17D yellow fever vaccine. Each CDR3 is given with its conserved first and last residue. D genes are given only for firm matches. Expanded clones are given a class, and other clones once, few, many or no size at all.

d_call	clone_size	v_call	j_call	cdr3_nt	cdr3_aa
.	.	TRBV5-6	TRBJ2-4	TGTGCCAGCACTCTGACAGTAGCCAAAAACATTCAGTACTTC	CASTLTVAKNIQYF
.	.	TRBV27	TRBJ1-1	TGTGCCAGCAGTCTGGACAGTTACACTGAAGCTTTCTTT	CASSLDSYTEAFF
TRBD2	.	TRBV3-1	TRBJ2-1	TGTGCCAGCAGCCAAGTGAGGGGACTAGAGGGGGATGAGCAGTTCTTC	CASSQVRGLEGDEQFF
.	.	TRBV7-2	TRBJ1-6	TGTGCCAGCAGCCTGACTCAGCGGGATTCACCCCTCCACTTT	CASSLTQRDSPLHF
.	.	TRBV11-2	TRBJ1-4	TGTGCCAGCAGCCCACCCGGGTCCAGAGGAGAAAAACTGTTTTTT	CASSPPGSRGEKLFF
.	.	TRBV11-2	TRBJ1-6	TGTGCCAGCAGCGTCGGCGGGGATTCACCCCTCCACTTT	CASSVGGDSPLHF
.	many	TRBV6-5	TRBJ2-7	TGTGCCAGCAGTTACAATTCCGGAGCCTACGAGCAGTACTTC	CASSYNSGAYEQYF
.	few	TRBV7-9	TRBJ2-2	TGTGCCAGCAGCCGAGGACCCGCGAACACCGGGGAGCTGTTTTTT	CASSRGPANTGELFF
.	.	TRBV7-2	TRBJ1-2	TGTGCCAGCAGCTTTAGTGTGGCGGGCTCTGATGGCTACACCTTC	CASSFSVAGSDGYTF
.	.	TRBV6-2/TRBV6-3	TRBJ2-1	TGTGCCAGCAGTCCGAGGAACAATGAGCAGTTCTTC	CASSPRNNEQFF
.	.	TRBV7-2	TRBJ2-1	TGTGCCAGCAGGTCTGACCTGAGCTCCTACAATGAGCAGTTCTTC	CASRSDLSSYNEQFF
.	.	TRBV20-1	TRBJ2-1	TGCAGTGCCCCTTCTGTGACTAGTAGGGCTGAGCAGTTCTTC	CSAPSVTSRAEQFF
.	few	TRBV6-1	TRBJ2-7	TGTGCCAGCAGGGAACAGGGCCGCAGCTCCTACGAGCAGTACTTC	CASREQGRSSYEQYF
.	.	TRBV10-3	TRBJ2-1	TGTGCCATCAGTGAGTCGAAGGGGGTAAATGAGCAGTTCTTC	CAISESKGVNEQFF
.	.	TRBV5-6	TRBJ2-2	TGTGCCAGCAGCCAGGAGGGGCGGGGGCACCTGGACACCGGGGAGCTGTTTTTT	CASSQEGRGHLDTGELFF
.	few	TRBV6-1	TRBJ1-4	TGTGCCAGCAGTGAATGGTCCGCCGGGGGTGAAAAACTGTTTTTT	CASSEWSAGGEKLFF
TRBD2	many	TRBV11-2	TRBJ2-1	TGTGCCAGCAGCTTCGGACTAGCGGACTACAATGAGCAGTTCTTC	CASSFGLADYNEQFF
.	.	TRBV7-2	TRBJ2-3	TGTGCCAGCGTCACGGGGTGGAGCACAGATACGCAGTATTTT	CASVTGWSTDTQYF
.	.	TRBV3-1	TRBJ1-1	TGTGCCAGCAGCTATTCCGGGACAAGTAACACTGAAGCTTTCTTT	CASSYSGTSNTEAFF
.	many	TRBV29-1	TRBJ2-7	TGCAGCGTTGAACCTTGGGGAGAGGGTAACGGGGTCGAGCAGTACTTC	CSVEPWGEGNGVEQYF